These 3 T cell receptor beta chains originate from one sample sequenced in a study of T cell repertoires in aging, cancer and after chemotherapy. Peripheral blood genomic DNA, not sorted cells or RNA, was the template. Rearranged V-D-J TRB sequences were amplified with a mixed TRB-A/B primer pool. Via MiXCR, TCRdb re-called the multiplex PCR reads, giving one row per CDR3 protein. This sample yields 10,000 to 15,000 distinct CDR3 sequences, of which less than 40% are seen a single time; about 7% belongs to the top ten. The sequenced sample was blood. All receptors come from a human donor in good health. The donor label of this sample is uncertain.

This clonotype counts as medium-sized. The chain couples TRBV6-5 to TRBJ2-2; unclear D gene. The V end lost 8 bases, the J end lost 4 bases, and 8 bases lay between the germline ends. Germline V gene data show CDR1 as MNHEY and CDR2 as SVGAGI. The CDR3 consists of 12 residues. The CDR3 bases are TGTGCCAGCCGGTCGAGCACCGGGGAGCTGTTTTTT. Protein: CASRSSTGELFF.

V gene TRBV6-5 combines with J gene TRBJ1-2, with a tentative D call TRBD1 (6 bases). The CDR3 extends over 12 amino acids. Between the trimmed V and J ends, which lost 7 bases and 4 bases, there was a span of 10 bases. Germline assignment: CDR1 MNHEY and CDR2 SVGAGI. CDR3 residues: CASTGTPYGYTF. CDR3 in DNA: TGTGCCAGCACCGGGACACCCTATGGCTACACCTTC.

This clonotype counts as medium-sized. The V and J genes are TRBV13 and TRBJ2-5; no reliable D call. Germline CDR1 and CDR2: PRHDT and FYEKMQ (reference sequence). Trimming took off 5 bases at V and 7 bases at J, with 8 bases between the two ends. There are 11 residues in the CDR3. The CDR3 DNA sequence: TGTGCCAGCAGCCTCCCCCGGACCCAGTACTTC. It is translated as CASSLPRTQYF.